This T cell receptor beta chain was recorded in a study of T cell responses to AZD1222 COVID-19 vaccine. Study-wide results and limits: AZD1222 recipients seropositive at baseline numbered only six. Spike as a whole was targeted by vaccine-associated CD4 TCRs, dominant at 160-218 and 743-854. Repertoires were sampled only after the peak T cell response. Reportedly, nearly half the spike-specific TCRs target unmutated variant regions.

A note on this clone: Its target is not known.

CDR3 length: 16 amino acids. Germline assignment: CDR1 MNHEY and CDR2 SVGEGT. The J segment lost 5 bases and the V segment lost 4 bases, leaving 9 bases of the junction unmatched. TCRdb keeps only in-frame clones here, not all; method: immunoSEQ multiplex PCR. Here the sample spans 170,000 or so clones, about nine tenths being singletons. Material: peripheral blood, obtained on day 0 of AZD1222 vaccination. The source is an adult in good health. The gene calls are TRBV6-2 or TRBV6-3 and TRBJ1-4; the match to TRBD1 covers 8 bases. The CDR3: CASSSRRQGLNEKLFF. The DNA of the CDR3 is TGTGCCAGCAGTTCAAGACGACAGGGGCTAAATGAAAAACTGTTTTTT.